This T cell receptor beta chain emerged from a study of blood T cell repertoires in COVID-19. J was trimmed by 9 bases and V by 2 bases; bases with no gene match: 9. CDR3 length: 14 amino acids. CDR1 MNHEY and CDR2 SVGAGI come from the germline V gene. Original data processing: Reference gene primer amplification gave estimated nucleated cell counts. TCRdb's table, derived via immunoSEQ multiplex PCR, lists solely in-frame clones and lacks some. V and J calls plus clone size are reproduced from that table; the DNA served to infer D and trimming. The profile shows roughly 480,000 clones, about 88% of them singletons.

The chain has TRBV6-5 and TRBJ2-7; 8 bases map to TRBD1. The TCR sequence derives from a man in his late teens or twenties with COVID-19, enrolled during active disease. Sequenced sample: peripheral blood. CDR3 loop: CASSYTGQGDVQYF. The CDR3 DNA reads TGTGCCAGCAGTTACACCGGACAGGGAGATGTGCAGTACTTC.